The 5 T cell receptor beta chains presented below share a single source sample, sequenced in a study of vaccination and CD4 T cells after COVID-19. Treatment noted: approximately nine-day PBMC culture with coronavirus spike peptide pools or control peptides (ViraFEST assay). Their antigen targets remain unknown. Cultured CD4+ T-cell DNA underwent Oncomine TCR Beta short-read sequencing. TCRdb re-analysed the PCR reads in MiXCR, keeping a single row per CDR3 protein. Of 3,000 to 4,500 distinct CDR3 sequences in the sample, roughly 17% were seen once. Sequencing was carried out using CD4+ T cells from blood, cultured in vitro. The receptors were sampled from a human donor who had recovered from COVID-19.

This chain connects TRBV9 to TRBJ1-6, with TRBD1 matching 7 bases. V shed 3 bases and J 5 bases; nucleotides not matched to a gene: 5. This CDR3 contains 15 residues. CDR1 is SGDLS, CDR2 YYNGEE, per germline. DNA of the CDR3: TGTGCCAGCAGCGAACGGGACAGCAATAATTCACCCCTCCACTTT. It yields the protein CASSERDSNNSPLHF.

The chain is built from TRBV5-5 and TRBJ2-5; D gene unclear. Germline lookup yields CDR1 SGHKS and CDR2 YYEKEE (reference sequence). The CDR3 loop spans 14 amino acids. Trimming cost V 3 bases and J 0 bases, with 9 bases left between them. CDR3 DNA: TGTGCCAGCAGCTGGCAGACATACCAAGAGACCCAGTACTTC. This translates into CASSWQTYQETQYF.

This clonotype was found a few times. The genes are TRBV7-9 and TRBJ1-1; D possibly corresponds to TRBD1 (5 bases). This CDR3 is 17 amino acids long. The germline gives CDR1 SEHNR, CDR2 FQNEAQ (reference sequence). V gave up 2 bases and J gave up 1 base, with 17 bases separating them. CDR3 coding DNA: TGTGCCAGCAGCTTAAGCGGGTCGGACACCTGGAACACTGAAGCTTTCTTT. Translated, it gives CASSLSGSDTWNTEAFF. The variable domain in full, completed from reference TRBV7-9 and TRBJ1-1, reads DTGVSQNPRHKITKRGQNVTFRCDPISEHNRLYWYRQTLGQGPEFLTYFQNEAQLEKSRLLSDRFSAERPKGSFSTLEIQRTEQGDSAMYLCASSLSGSDTWNTEAFFGQGTRLTVV.

This clonotype is labeled as medium-sized (0.01 to 0.1%). The J gene is TRBJ2-7, the V gene TRBV5-1; D not resolved. V gave up 0 bases and J gave up 2 bases, with 6 bases separating them. CDR3 length: 13 residues. From germline, CDR1 is SGHRS and CDR2 YFSETQ. In nucleotides, the CDR3 is TGCGCCAGCAGCTTGGACACTCCCTACGAGCAGTACTTC. It codes for CASSLDTPYEQYF.

This chain uses TRBV6-1 with TRBJ2-7; 8 positions agree with TRBD1. The V gene's germline CDR1 is MNHNS and CDR2 SASEGT. The V gene end was trimmed by 5 bases and the J gene end by 1 base; junction bases not matched to a gene: 7. The length of the CDR3 is 15 residues. CDR3 amino acids: CASSRGTGGSYEQYF. The CDR3 nucleotides read TGTGCCAGCAGTCGCGGGACAGGTGGGTCCTACGAGCAGTACTTC.